The present entry profiles one T cell receptor (beta chain) with its context. The target antigen is unknown. These data belong to a study of T cell repertoires in cytomegalovirus infection. Study context: A matching HLA type, together with CMV infection, was signaled by public TCR beta signatures.

MiXCR, run by TCRdb on the reads, gives a single entry per CDR3 protein. The top ten hold 40% to 60% of the sample, which has 570,000 or so distinct CDR3 sequences, almost 40% seen once. The sample in question was cultured PBMCs, obtained from culture after CMV antigen stimulation. This TCR was sampled from a human donor in good health (CMV status not recorded). Some clones in this sample may be carry-over from other donors' samples.

CDR3 sequence reads: CASSLQSHGIEAFF. As DNA, the CDR3 is TGTGCCAGCAGCCTCCAATCACACGGGATTGAAGCTTTCTTT. The chain carries TRBV4-2 and TRBJ1-1; D gene unclear. The CDR3 has 14 amino acids. Germline CDR1 LGHNA, CDR2 YNFKEQ. The V gene lost 4 bases and the J gene lost 7 bases, with 16 bases spanning the gap.